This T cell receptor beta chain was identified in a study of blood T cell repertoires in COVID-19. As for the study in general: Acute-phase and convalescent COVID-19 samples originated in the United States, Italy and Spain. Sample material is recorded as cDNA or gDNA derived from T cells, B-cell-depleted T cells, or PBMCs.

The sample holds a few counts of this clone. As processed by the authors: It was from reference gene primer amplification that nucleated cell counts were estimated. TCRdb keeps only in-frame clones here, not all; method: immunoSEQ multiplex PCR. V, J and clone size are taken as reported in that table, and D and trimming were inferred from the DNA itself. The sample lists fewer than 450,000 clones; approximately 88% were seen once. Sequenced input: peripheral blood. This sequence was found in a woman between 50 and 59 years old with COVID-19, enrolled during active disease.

CDR3 nucleotide sequence: TGTGCCAGTAGTCCAGAGACAGGTTGGAATAATTCACCCCTCCACTTT. This translates into CASSPETGWNNSPLHF. V and J are TRBV19 and TRBJ1-6; a weak D match, TRBD1 (6 bases). This CDR3 region has 16 residues. Germline CDR1 and CDR2: LNHDA and SQIVND (reference sequence). Deletions cut 5 bases from V and 5 bases from J, with 16 bases between.